The 6 T cell receptor beta chains below come from one sample, sequenced in a study of shared clonotypes between healthy human individuals. TCRdb's table, derived via immunoSEQ multiplex PCR, lists solely in-frame clones and lacks some. Of roughly 2,000,000 clones detected, less than 95% appear once; the ten largest clones hold approximately 1.2%. In the naive CD8 group, cells lacked CD45RO and were positively selected for CCR7, so terminally differentiated effector memory CD45RA+ cells were left out. The sequencing input was naive CD8+ T cells sorted from blood. All receptors come from a man aged 18 to 30 in good health.

The chain carries TRBV9 and TRBJ1-5, with 7 nucleotides matching TRBD1. V dropped 4 bases and J dropped 4; count of bases not matched to a gene: 5. Germline CDR1 is SGDLS and CDR2 is YYNGEE. The CDR3 has 14 residues. The CDR3 reads CASSNHRGNQPQHF. For the CDR3, the DNA is TGTGCCAGCAGCAACCACAGGGGAAATCAGCCCCAGCATTTT.

On this clone: Other DNA sequences in the sample encode the same CDR3. The chain employs TRBV2 and TRBJ2-1, with 10 bases identical to TRBD1. With V trimmed by 7 bases and J by 0 bases, 3 bases remained unmatched. Germline CDR1 is SNHLY and CDR2 is FYNNEI. The CDR3 extends over 15 amino acids. The chain's CDR3 is CASTGQGDSYNEQFF. Here the CDR3 DNA reads TGTGCCAGCACCGGACAGGGGGACTCCTACAATGAGCAGTTCTTC.

This clone was observed once. The chain uses TRBV28 and TRBJ2-3; D tentatively reads TRBD1 or TRBD2 (6 bases each). CDR3 size: 13 residues. The V and J ends lost 6 bases and 10 bases respectively, with 17 bases between them. Germline CDR1 reads MDHEN; CDR2 reads SYDVKM. Written as DNA, the CDR3 is TGTGCCAGCAGCCCGGGGGCCGCCCTGCCGCAGTATTTT. The encoded protein is CASSPGAALPQYF.

Concerning this clone: Within the sample, other DNA sequences also encode this same CDR3. This rearrangement joins TRBV6-5 to TRBJ1-2, with D maybe TRBD1 (6 bases). Trimming took off 0 bases at V and 3 bases at J, with 11 bases between the two ends. Per the germline V gene, CDR1 is MNHEY and CDR2 is SVGAGI. This CDR3 is built from 15 residues. DNA of the CDR3: TGTGCCAGCAGTTACTCGGAGGGGGTTTACTATGGCTACACCTTC. Encoded protein: CASSYSEGVYYGYTF.

The chain employs TRBV6-1 and TRBJ2-7, with no clear D. The V gene's germline CDR1 is MNHNS and CDR2 SASEGT. V was pared by 2 bases and J by 2 bases, with 7 bases between. The CDR3 has 13 amino acids. The CDR3 loop is CASSEMAAYEQYF. As DNA, the CDR3 is TGTGCCAGCAGTGAAATGGCAGCCTACGAGCAGTACTTC.

The V call is TRBV11-2, the J call TRBJ2-5; TRBD2 matches 7 bases. The V segment lost 1 base and the J segment 2 bases; nucleotides outside the gene matches: 4. This CDR3 spans 15 amino acids. The V gene's germline CDR1 is SGHAT and CDR2 FQNNGV. The CDR3 DNA is TGTGCCAGCAGCTTAGGGGCGGGGGAACAAGAGACCCAGTACTTC. Translation gives CASSLGAGEQETQYF.